This T cell receptor beta chain stems from a study of blood T cell repertoires in COVID-19. Clones were sequenced by immunoSEQ multiplex PCR, and TCRdb holds only the in-frame ones, with some missing. The sample holds about 59,000 clones, about 73% seen once. This clone turned up a few times. The material sequenced was peripheral blood. This TCR came from a woman aged 70-85 years with acute or convalescent COVID-19.

Here the CDR3 reads CASSRNRGLEKLFF. In DNA, the CDR3 is TGTGCCAGCAGCCGAAACAGGGGGCTCGAAAAACTGTTTTTT. This chain links TRBV3-1 (or the pseudogene TRBV3-2) with TRBJ1-4; 9 nucleotides align to TRBD1. V lost 4 bases, J lost 8 bases, and 5 bases stayed unmatched. CDR1 LGHDT and CDR2 YNNKEL come from the germline V gene (reference sequence). This CDR3 region has 14 residues.